The 31 T cell receptor beta chains below all came from one sample that was sequenced in a study of T cells in Graves' hyperthyroidism and ophthalmopathy. TCR beta CDR3 regions were amplified from RNA. HTBI primers were the set used in a first-round RT-PCR of the TCR CDR3. Via MiXCR, TCRdb re-called the multiplex PCR reads, giving one row per CDR3 protein. This table holds about 640,000 distinct CDR3 sequences, roughly 20% found once. Sample: blood. The receptors were sampled from a man younger than 40 with Graves' ophthalmopathy.

The chain recombines TRBV5-5 with TRBJ1-5; D is unresolved. Deletions cut 4 bases from V and 6 bases from J, with 29 bases between. Germline lookup yields CDR1 SGHKS and CDR2 YYEKEE (reference sequence). CDR3 length: 19 amino acids. CDR3 nucleotide sequence: TGTGCCAGCAGCCCGACCCCGGAGTCGGGTTTGGAGGTGGGTCAGCCCCAGCATTTT. As protein: CASSPTPESGLEVGQPQHF. Filled out from reference TRBV5-5 and TRBJ1-5, the complete variable domain reads DAGVTQSPTHLIKTRGQQVTLRCSPISGHKSVSWYQQVLGQGPQFIFQYYEKEERGRGNFPDRFSARQFPNYSSELNVNALLLGDSALYLCASSPTPESGLEVGQPQHFGDGTRLSIL.

This clonotype was observed at least ten times. The chain couples TRBV5-6 to TRBJ2-3; 8 bases fit TRBD2. The V and J ends lost 3 bases and 4 bases, in that order; junction bases with no gene match: 10. Germline CDR1 SGHDT, CDR2 YYEEEE. CDR3 length equals 16 residues. The CDR3 spells CASSSARGLVSDTQYF. DNA for the CDR3: TGTGCCAGCAGCTCGGCTAGGGGACTAGTGTCAGATACGCAGTATTTT.

This clonotype was seen ten or more times. V is TRBV3-1 and J is TRBJ2-7; D unclear. The CDR3 is 15 amino acids. Germline V gene data show CDR1 as LGHDT and CDR2 as YNNKEL (reference sequence). Trimming took off 4 bases at V and 7 bases at J, with 20 bases between the two ends. In DNA, the CDR3 is TGTGCCAGCAGCCCTTTCGACACTCACGCTAGGGAGCAGTACTTC. It codes for CASSPFDTHAREQYF.

This clonotype was counted ten times or more. The rearrangement uses TRBV12-3 or TRBV12-4 and TRBJ1-1; possible D gene TRBD1, 5 bases. The CDR3 is 13 amino acids. The germline V and J ends were trimmed by 5 bases and 3 bases, with 10 bases remaining between them. CDR3 in amino acids: CASSTRQYTEAFF. As DNA, the CDR3 is TGTGCCAGCAGTACAAGACAGTACACTGAAGCTTTCTTT.

The genes are TRBV20-1 and TRBJ1-4, with no clear D. The V end was cut by 2 bases, the J end by 7 bases, with 17 bases between. This CDR3 is built from 15 residues. CDR1 DFQATT and CDR2 SNEGSKA come from the germline V gene (reference sequence). The CDR3 DNA sequence: TGCAGTGCTAGATTCCGGGCGGCGTTGGGTGAAAAACTGTTTTTT. Translation gives CSARFRAALGEKLFF.

The chain uses TRBV5-1 and TRBJ2-2; TRBD1 agrees at 9 bases. Germline CDR1 and CDR2: SGHRS and YFSETQ. This CDR3 spans 16 amino acids. Unmatched junction bases numbered 11, after V lost 4 bases and J lost 7 bases. CDR3 amino acids: CASSPPGTGMSGELFF. The CDR3 DNA is TGCGCCAGCAGCCCCCCCGGGACAGGGATGAGCGGGGAGCTGTTTTTT. Combining the CDR3 with reference TRBV5-1 and TRBJ2-2 gives the whole variable domain KAGVTQTPRYLIKTRGQQVTLSCSPISGHRSVSWYQQTPGQGLQFLFEYFSETQRNKGNFPGRFSGRQFSNSRSEMNVSTLELGDSALYLCASSPPGTGMSGELFFGEGSRLTVL.

Worth noting for this clonotype: It may be a read error: a sequence one base away is much more abundant. The gene calls are TRBV7-9 and TRBJ2-7, with D perhaps matching TRBD1 or TRBD2 (5 bases each). This CDR3 spans 16 amino acids. The ends were cut back, 3 bases at V and 0 bases at J, with 15 bases in the middle. The germline CDR1 and CDR2 sequences are SEHNR and FQNEAQ (reference sequence). This CDR3 is CASSFGGFGSSYEQYF. Here the CDR3 DNA reads TGTGCCAGCAGCTTTGGGGGTTTTGGGAGCTCCTACGAGCAGTACTTC. Based on the CDR3 plus reference TRBV7-9 and TRBJ2-7, the full variable domain is DTGVSQNPRHKITKRGQNVTFRCDPISEHNRLYWYRQTLGQGPEFLTYFQNEAQLEKSRLLSDRFSAERPKGSFSTLEIQRTEQGDSAMYLCASSFGGFGSSYEQYFGPGTRLTVT.

This clonotype was observed a few times. This chain connects TRBV28 to TRBJ1-1; the D is unclear. There are 12 residues in the CDR3. The V end was cut by 6 bases, the J end by 9 bases, with 14 bases between. Looked up from germline, CDR1 is MDHEN and CDR2 is SYDVKM. For the CDR3, the DNA is TGTGCCAGCAGCGCCACGAGGCTACAAGCTTTCTTT. Residues: CASSATRLQAFF.

The genes are TRBV27 and TRBJ2-5, with D perhaps TRBD1 (5 bases). Germline CDR1 is MNHEY and CDR2 is SMNVEV (reference sequence). This CDR3 is built from 17 residues. V lost 3 bases to trimming and J lost 1 base, with 18 bases between them. The CDR3 protein is CASSFPRQFSPQETQYF. DNA of the CDR3: TGTGCCAGCAGTTTCCCGAGACAGTTTTCCCCCCAAGAGACCCAGTACTTC.

The V call is TRBV7-9, the J call TRBJ2-5; 11 positions agree with TRBD2. The junction had 1 base not matched to a gene; V was cut back by 0 bases and J by 4 bases. This CDR3 has 15 residues. From germline, CDR1 is SEHNR and CDR2 FQNEAQ (reference sequence). The CDR3 spells CASSLALAGGETQYF. The CDR3 region has the DNA TGTGCCAGCAGCTTAGCGCTAGCGGGAGGAGAGACCCAGTACTTC.

The chain employs TRBV9 and TRBJ1-2; tentative D call: TRBD1 (5 bases). Deletions cut 0 bases from V and 4 bases from J, with 13 bases between. The length of the CDR3 is 15 residues. Germline CDR1 reads SGDLS; CDR2 reads YYNGEE. For the CDR3, the DNA is TGTGCCAGCAGCGTAGAGGCTATAGGGGCCTATGGCTACACCTTC. As protein: CASSVEAIGAYGYTF.

This clonotype has more than one count but fewer than ten. At one of its ends the junction is not consistent with the germline gene, which may arise from a read error. The chain is built from TRBV4-2 and TRBJ2-5; TRBD2 matches at 13 bases. The germline V gene encodes CDR1 LGHNA and CDR2 YNFKEQ. This CDR3 comprises 16 residues. In DNA, the CDR3 is TGTGCCAGCAGCCAGGCGGGACTAGCGGGGCATGAGATCCAGTACTTC. This codes for CASSQAGLAGHEIQYF.

This clonotype has ten or more counts. V and J are TRBV18 and TRBJ2-3, with 7 bases matching TRBD2. In germline, CDR1 is KGHSH, CDR2 LQKENI. With 1 base clipped from V and 2 bases from J, the junction kept 3 bases outside the gene matches. CDR3 length: 15 amino acids. CDR3 residues: CASSPLAGSTDTQYF. The CDR3 nucleotides read TGTGCCAGCTCACCACTAGCGGGCTCCACAGATACGCAGTATTTT.

This clonotype has just a few counts. The chain has TRBV9 and TRBJ2-2; 7 nucleotides agree with TRBD2. Germline loops: CDR1 SGDLS, CDR2 YYNGEE. The V segment lost 2 bases and the J segment 7 bases; nucleotides outside the gene matches: 11. This CDR3 contains 16 residues. The chain's CDR3 is CASSVFAGARHGELFF. The CDR3 coding sequence is TGTGCCAGCAGCGTTTTCGCGGGAGCCCGCCACGGGGAGCTGTTTTTT.

This chain's CDR3 is CASSRGRGEKLFF. CDR3 sequence (DNA): TGTGCCAGCAGCCGAGGCCGAGGTGAAAAACTGTTTTTT. This rearrangement joins TRBV7-9 to TRBJ1-4; D uncertain. V was pared by 5 bases and J by 7 bases, with 11 bases between. This CDR3 is built from 13 residues. From germline, CDR1 is SEHNR and CDR2 FQNEAQ (reference sequence).

The sample holds many counts of this clonotype. The J gene is TRBJ2-3, the V gene TRBV11-2; D call uncertain. Germline CDR1 SGHAT, CDR2 FQNNGV. V was shortened by 5 bases and J by 0 bases, with 15 bases between the two germline ends. The CDR3 spans 16 residues. The CDR3 region is CASSLLHRTSTDTQYF. Here the CDR3 DNA reads TGTGCCAGCAGCCTCCTCCACCGAACTAGCACAGATACGCAGTATTTT.

This clonotype appeared a few times. An end of the junction differs from the germline gene, which may be a read error. The CDR3 spells CASSLLVVQGDYGYTF. The CDR3 DNA reads as TGTGCCAGCAGCTTGCTGGTAGTTCAGGGGGACTATGGCTACACCTTC. The chain employs TRBV5-1 and TRBJ1-2, with 7 bases identical to TRBD1. This CDR3 is built from 16 residues. Per germline, CDR1 SGHRS and CDR2 YFSETQ.

In this sample, this clonotype turned up a few times. The CDR3 spells CASSLVRVNEQFF. CDR3 DNA sequence: TGTGCCAGCAGCTTAGTGCGTGTGAATGAGCAGTTCTTC. This chain joins TRBV7-2 and TRBJ2-1; no firm D call. V lost 1 base, J lost 7 bases, and 8 bases lay in between. From germline, CDR1 is SGHTA and CDR2 FQGNSA. The CDR3 has 13 amino acids.

V is TRBV7-6 and J is TRBJ2-7; D is uncertain. Germline CDR1 SGHVS, CDR2 FNYEAQ. The CDR3 has 12 residues. V lost 4 bases and J lost 5, with 9 bases in between. CDR3 DNA: TGTGCCAGCAGCTCCAGGCAAGACGAGCAGTACTTC. It is translated as CASSSRQDEQYF.

This clonotype was seen many times. The chain uses TRBV11-3 and TRBJ2-5; 9 nucleotides align to TRBD2. The CDR3 covers 16 residues. The germline CDR1 and CDR2 sequences are SGHNT and YENEEA. The J segment lost 3 bases and the V segment lost 2 bases, leaving 7 bases of the junction unmatched. DNA of the CDR3: TGTGCCAGCAGCTTAAGAGGCGGGAGGGCGGAAGAGACCCAGTACTTC. This translates into CASSLRGGRAEETQYF.

The chain has TRBV4-1 and TRBJ1-5, with 10 bases identical to TRBD1. V lost 3 bases and J lost 7; bases outside the gene matches: 9. Germline values: CDR1 MGHRA, CDR2 YSYEKL. The length of the CDR3 is 16 residues. The CDR3: CASSQQPGQGTQPQHF. The CDR3 DNA reads as TGCGCCAGCAGCCAGCAACCGGGACAGGGGACCCAGCCCCAGCATTTT.

This clonotype showed up many times. The rearrangement links TRBV7-9 to TRBJ2-7, with D unclear. Between the trimmed V and J ends, which lost 1 base and 2 bases, there was a span of 6 bases. CDR1 SEHNR and CDR2 FQNEAQ come from the germline V gene (reference sequence). This CDR3 contains 13 residues. CDR3 DNA: TGTGCCAGCAGCTTAGTTGGTGCCTACGAGCAGTACTTC. Its translation: CASSLVGAYEQYF.

At least ten counts were recorded for this clonotype. This chain uses TRBV7-2 with TRBJ2-5; D is perhaps TRBD1 (5 bases). V dropped 2 bases and J dropped 5 bases, with 12 bases sitting between them. This CDR3 contains 14 residues. CDR1 SGHTA and CDR2 FQGNSA come from the germline V gene. The CDR3 region is CASSLSRRAETQYF. The CDR3 DNA is TGTGCCAGCAGCTTAAGCCGCAGGGCTGAGACCCAGTACTTC.

This clonotype showed up many times. The chain has TRBV4-1 and TRBJ2-7, with D perhaps TRBD2 (6 bases). From germline, CDR1 is MGHRA and CDR2 YSYEKL. Trimming stripped 3 bases from V and 7 bases from J, with 10 bases between. This CDR3 spans 12 amino acids. CDR3 sequence (DNA): TGCGCCAGCAGCCACGACCGGGGGGAGCAGTACTTC. Protein: CASSHDRGEQYF.

This clonotype appeared many times. V and J are TRBV3-1 and TRBJ1-1; D is unresolved. CDR1 is LGHDT, CDR2 YNNKEL, per germline (reference sequence). The CDR3 is 14 amino acids. V lost 3 bases and J lost 1, with 9 bases in between. CDR3 in DNA: TGTGCCAGCAGCCAGGGCGGGCGGAACACTGAAGCTTTCTTT. It yields the protein CASSQGGRNTEAFF.

V is TRBV6-2 or TRBV6-3 and J is TRBJ2-2; TRBD1 aligns across 9 bases. Per the germline V gene, CDR1 is MNHEY and CDR2 is SVGEGT. This CDR3 is 16 amino acids long. The J segment lost 0 bases and the V segment lost 8 bases, leaving 7 bases of the junction unmatched. The DNA of the CDR3 is TGTGCCAGCCGATATTGGGACAGGGCGAACACCGGGGAGCTGTTTTTT. This gives the protein CASRYWDRANTGELFF.

This clonotype was detected ten times or more. V gene TRBV6-6 combines with J gene TRBJ2-2; perhaps D is TRBD1 or TRBD2 (6 bases each). Trimming took 0 bases from V and 4 from J, leaving 15 bases between them. CDR1 is MNHNY, CDR2 SVGAGI, per germline (reference sequence). The CDR3 covers 17 residues. CDR3 loop: CASSYSSGAQSTGELFF. The CDR3 nucleotides are TGTGCCAGCAGTTACTCATCGGGGGCACAGAGCACCGGGGAGCTGTTTTTT.

The sample holds many counts of this clonotype. The chain joins TRBV3-1 to TRBJ1-1; D not certain. Between the trimmed V and J ends, which lost 4 bases and 10 bases, there was a span of 22 bases. Germline V gene data show CDR1 as LGHDT and CDR2 as YNNKEL (reference sequence). The CDR3 loop spans 15 amino acids. CDR3 amino acids: CASSPLESSSERAFF. For the CDR3, the DNA is TGTGCCAGCAGCCCCCTAGAGAGCAGCTCTGAAAGAGCTTTCTTT.

This clonotype was counted many times. The chain joins TRBV7-2 to TRBJ2-3; D uncertain. This CDR3 comprises 14 residues. V was trimmed by 2 bases and J by 6 bases, leaving 12 bases between them. Germline CDR1 SGHTA, CDR2 FQGNSA. The CDR3 protein is CASSLRPHRDTQYF. CDR3 coding DNA: TGTGCCAGCAGCTTAAGGCCCCACCGGGATACGCAGTATTTT.

This clonotype was detected only a few times. The chain employs TRBV20-1 and TRBJ2-2; D possibly corresponds to TRBD2 (6 bases). This CDR3 has 12 amino acids. From germline, CDR1 is DFQATT and CDR2 SNEGSKA (reference sequence). Deletions cut 2 bases from V and 7 bases from J, with 8 bases between. The CDR3 loop reads CSARQGGGELFF. The CDR3 nucleotides are TGCAGTGCTAGACAGGGAGGCGGGGAGCTGTTTTTT.

The chain combines TRBV27 with TRBJ1-5; D is unresolved. This CDR3 is built from 15 residues. With 6 bases removed from V and 2 bases from J, the gap between germline ends came to 14 bases. The germline gives CDR1 MNHEY, CDR2 SMNVEV (reference sequence). The CDR3 bases are TGTGCCAGCAGGGCCTCGGGGATCGGCAATCAGCCCCAGCATTTT. This encodes CASRASGIGNQPQHF.